The clone carrying this TCR beta chain turned up a few times. Its antigen is unknown. This sample was included in a study of T cell repertoires in cytomegalovirus infection. Points from the study as a whole: HLA-C-restricted CMV-specific TCR beta clonotypes were dominant in the ex vivo response.

TCRdb redid the calling of the reads with MiXCR, one entry per CDR3 protein. The sample has a few hundred thousand distinct CDR3 sequences; 15% to 20% are singletons. Germline V gene sequence: CDR1 DFQATT, CDR2 SNEGSKA (reference sequence). The V and J ends lost 6 bases and 6 bases, in that order; junction bases with no gene match: 10. The CDR3 has 14 residues. Sequencing was done on a sample of PBMCs. The receptor's source is a human donor in good health (CMV status not recorded). Some clones in this sample may be carry-over from other donors' samples. The gene calls are TRBV20-1 and TRBJ2-1; 8 nucleotides match TRBD2. CDR3 region: CSATLAGGPNEQFF. The CDR3 DNA is TGCAGTGCCACCCTGGCGGGAGGTCCCAATGAGCAGTTCTTC.